One sample yielded the 16 T cell receptor beta chains listed below, sequenced in a study of T cell repertoires in cytomegalovirus infection. The antigens for these receptors are not known. Each CDR3 protein gets one entry after TCRdb re-called the reads with MiXCR. The table includes just under 500,000 distinct CDR3 sequences, about 33% detected once. Sequences were derived from cultured PBMCs, sampled from culture after CMV antigen stimulation. These receptors were obtained from a human donor in good health (CMV status not recorded). Some clones in this sample may be carry-over from other donors' samples.

The chain is built from TRBV7-2 and TRBJ2-7; 8 nucleotides agree with TRBD2. TRBJ2-1 matches the DNA end more closely, so the J call is doubtful. The CDR3 covers 15 residues. Per germline, CDR1 SGHTA and CDR2 FQGNSA. CDR3 bases: TGTGCCAGCAGCTTAGTGTCGGGGGGGATGAACGAGCAGTTCTTC. Its translation is CASSLVSGGMNEQFF.

This clonotype was detected ten times or more. The CDR3 DNA follows: TGTGCCAGCAGCGTCGACAGGGGGAATGAAAAACTGTTTTTT. Amino acid sequence: CASSVDRGNEKLFF. The V call is TRBV7-2, the J call TRBJ1-4; 9 nucleotides agree with TRBD1. V gave up 5 bases and J gave up 5 bases; unmatched junction bases: 3. The germline CDR1 and CDR2 sequences are SGHTA and FQGNSA. The CDR3 consists of 14 residues.

This clonotype turned up a few times. The CDR3 DNA is TGTGCCAGCAGGTTGGCGGGAGGGTCCTACGAGCAGTACTTC. Protein: CASRLAGGSYEQYF. This sequence joins TRBV6-2 or TRBV6-3 and TRBJ2-7, with 9 bases that match TRBD2. Germline V gene data show CDR1 as MNHEY and CDR2 as SVGEGT. The CDR3 has 14 residues. Trimming at V came to 6 bases and at J to 1 base, leaving 4 bases not matched to a gene.

This clonotype was recorded at least ten times. This chain connects TRBV12-3 or TRBV12-4 to TRBJ1-2; the D is unclear. The V end was cut by 6 bases, the J end by 3 bases, with 17 bases between. This CDR3 is 15 amino acids long. The CDR3 spells CASSRRGEEHYGYTF. CDR3 DNA: TGTGCCAGCAGCCGCCGGGGAGAGGAGCACTATGGCTACACCTTC.

This chain links TRBV19 with TRBJ2-3; D not resolved. From germline, CDR1 is LNHDA and CDR2 SQIVND (reference sequence). This CDR3 region has 14 residues. The ends were cut back, 5 bases at V and 2 bases at J, with 11 bases in the middle. The CDR3 loop is CASSRWQDTDTQYF. As DNA, the CDR3 is TGTGCCAGTAGTCGGTGGCAGGACACAGATACGCAGTATTTT.

V is TRBV6-2 or TRBV6-3 and J is TRBJ2-1; 11 bases are a match to TRBD2. With V trimmed by 4 bases and J by 7 bases, 9 bases remained unmatched. This CDR3 comprises 16 residues. In germline, CDR1 is MNHEY, CDR2 SVGEGT. As DNA, the CDR3 is TGTGCCAGCAGTTTTAGCGGGAGGGCCTTAGGGAATGAGCAGTTCTTC. It encodes CASSFSGRALGNEQFF.

V and J are TRBV14 and TRBJ1-1; tentative D call: TRBD1 (5 bases). Germline lookup yields CDR1 SGHDN and CDR2 FVKESK. The CDR3 contains 17 residues. Trimming shortened V by 0 bases and J by 1 base, and 15 bases separated the two germline ends. The CDR3 protein is CASSQESGAGWNTEAFF. CDR3 nucleotide sequence: TGTGCCAGCAGCCAAGAAAGCGGGGCAGGGTGGAACACTGAAGCTTTCTTT.

The chain links TRBV20-1 to TRBJ1-2, with a tentative D call TRBD1 (5 bases). CDR3 length equals 14 residues. Germline V lookup: CDR1 DFQATT, CDR2 SNEGSKA (reference sequence). V shed 3 bases and J shed 0 bases, with 11 bases lying between them. The CDR3: CSARSGGANYGYTF. The CDR3 bases are TGCAGTGCTAGGAGTGGGGGAGCTAACTATGGCTACACCTTC.

The chain uses TRBV10-3 and TRBJ1-2; the D gene is possibly TRBD1 (6 bases). The V and J ends lost 5 bases and 7 bases respectively, with 20 bases between them. The CDR3 runs to 15 residues. Germline values: CDR1 ENHRY, CDR2 SYGVKD. In nucleotides, the CDR3 is TGTGCCATCAGTCCCCAAGGTGCAGGGACAATTGGCTACACCTTC. Protein sequence: CAISPQGAGTIGYTF.

In its sample, this clonotype was seen a few times. J is TRBJ2-4 and V is TRBV7-9, with 8 bases fitting TRBD2. V shed 4 bases, J shed 7 bases, and the junction held 6 bases outside the gene matches. The CDR3 is 14 residues long. Germline V gives CDR1 SEHNR, CDR2 FQNEAQ (reference sequence). This CDR3 is CASSSSGTSNIQYF. CDR3 bases: TGTGCCAGCAGCTCATCCGGGACTAGTAACATTCAGTACTTC.

Many counts were recorded for this clonotype. The chain joins TRBV7-2 to TRBJ2-7; weak D call: TRBD2 (6 bases). The CDR3 is 15 amino acids. V was trimmed by 2 bases and J by 7 bases, leaving 18 bases between them. Per the germline V gene, CDR1 is SGHTA and CDR2 is FQGNSA. The CDR3 nucleotides are TGTGCCAGCAGCTTAAAGGGACTGGACCGGGGAGAGCAGTACTTC. It codes for CASSLKGLDRGEQYF.

In this sample, this clonotype turned up many times. The gene calls are TRBV29-1 and TRBJ1-1; D unresolved. The ends were cut back, 5 bases at V and 7 bases at J, with 17 bases in the middle. Germline assignment: CDR1 SQVTM and CDR2 ANQGSEA. The CDR3 is 13 residues long. The CDR3, as DNA: TGCAGCGTTTTAGTAGGACCAGGCAGTGAAGCTTTCTTT. Amino acid sequence: CSVLVGPGSEAFF.

The table lists this clonotype with a few counts. The chain uses TRBV2 and TRBJ2-1; D gene ambiguous. The CDR3 runs to 12 residues. The germline CDR1 and CDR2 sequences are SNHLY and FYNNEI. The germline V and J ends were trimmed by 4 bases and 6 bases, with 7 bases remaining between them. In nucleotides, the CDR3 is TGTGCCAGCAGTGTTACGGGCAATGAGCAGTTCTTC. This sequence encodes CASSVTGNEQFF.

The chain uses TRBV19 and TRBJ2-1, with 14 bases lining up with TRBD2. The CDR3 length is 18 residues. Per germline, CDR1 LNHDA and CDR2 SQIVND (reference sequence). Unmatched junction bases numbered 9, after V lost 4 bases and J lost 4 bases. The CDR3 DNA follows: TGTGCCAGTAGTACCTCTGGGCGACTAGCGGGAGGGTACAATGAGCAGTTCTTC. Translating gives CASSTSGRLAGGYNEQFF.

In its sample, this clonotype was seen many times. The genes are TRBV18 and TRBJ2-2; 14 bases fit TRBD2. This CDR3 is 17 amino acids long. V lost 3 bases to trimming and J lost 5 bases; unmatched junction nucleotides: 5. Germline V CDR1 and CDR2: KGHSH, LQKENI. The CDR3 sequence: CASSPVGLAGGTGELFF. DNA of the CDR3: TGTGCCAGCTCACCGGTCGGACTAGCGGGAGGTACCGGGGAGCTGTTTTTT.

There are a few counts of this clonotype. The junction shows a germline mismatch at one end, possibly a read error. The DNA of the CDR3 is TGTGCCAGCAGCCAAGGACCTGCGGGAAGGTTGGATTTT. Translated: CASSQGPAGRLDF. The chain has TRBV4-2 and TRBJ2-3, with TRBD2 as a possible D gene (6 bases). This CDR3 spans 13 amino acids. CDR1 and CDR2 from the germline V gene are LGHNA and YNFKEQ.